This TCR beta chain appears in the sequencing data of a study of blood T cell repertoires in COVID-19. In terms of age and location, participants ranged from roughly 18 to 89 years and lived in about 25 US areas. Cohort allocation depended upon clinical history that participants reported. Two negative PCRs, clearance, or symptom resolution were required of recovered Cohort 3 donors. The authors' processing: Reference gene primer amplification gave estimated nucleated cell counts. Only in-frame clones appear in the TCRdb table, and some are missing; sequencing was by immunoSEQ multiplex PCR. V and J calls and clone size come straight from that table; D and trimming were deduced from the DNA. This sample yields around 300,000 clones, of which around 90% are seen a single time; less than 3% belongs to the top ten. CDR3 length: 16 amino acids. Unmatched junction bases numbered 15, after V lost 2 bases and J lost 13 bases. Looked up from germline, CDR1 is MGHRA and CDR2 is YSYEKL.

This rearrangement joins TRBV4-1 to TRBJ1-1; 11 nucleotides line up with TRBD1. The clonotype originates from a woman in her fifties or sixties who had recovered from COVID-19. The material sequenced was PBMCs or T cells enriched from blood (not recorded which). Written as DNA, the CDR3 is TGCGCCAGCAGCCAAATCGGACAGGGGGCGATATCTTATCATTTCTTT. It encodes CASSQIGQGAISYHFF.